This TCR beta chain is from a study of shared clonotypes between healthy human individuals. Some clones are missing from TCRdb's copy, which holds only in-frame ones; the method was immunoSEQ multiplex PCR. Of about 1 million clones listed, about 76% are singletons. This clone has at least ten counts. The receptor was derived from a man aged 18 to 30 in good health. The specimen sequenced was memory CD4+ T cells sorted from blood. Subset specified: CD45RA-negative fraction.

As DNA, the CDR3 is TGTGCCATTCCGCGGGGGCTAGCGGGAGGAGGGTCCGATGAGCAGTTCTTC. Protein sequence: CAIPRGLAGGGSDEQFF. The chain joins TRBV7-9 to TRBJ2-1; the match to TRBD2 covers 11 bases. J gave up 8 bases and V 10 bases, and 19 bases lay outside the gene matches. The germline V gene has CDR1 SEHNR and CDR2 FQNEAQ (reference sequence). This CDR3 spans 17 amino acids.